A single T cell receptor (beta chain) is shown here with its context. Its antigen is not identified. The entry originates in a study of monozygotic twins with inflammatory bowel disease. The CDR3 spans 13 residues. Germline CDR1 reads LNHDA; CDR2 reads SQIVND (reference sequence). General study findings and limits: Distinguishing T cell subtypes was not possible.

From the 5' RACE reads, TCRdb lists one entry per CDR3 protein and no DNA. The sample includes some 330,000 distinct CDR3 sequences. Sequencing input: blood. The chain carries TRBV19 and TRBJ1-2; TCRdb calls TRBD1, which cannot be checked without DNA. This clonotype originated in a human donor with ulcerative colitis or Crohn's disease, or a healthy co-twin of an affected twin (not recorded which). The CDR3 loop reads CASTVQGNYGYTF.